The present T cell receptor (beta chain) was sequenced within a study of control samples from healthy donors and cancer patients. TCRdb's table, derived via immunoSEQ multiplex PCR, lists solely in-frame clones and lacks some. The table lists approximately 110,000 clones, approximately 90% of them singletons. This clone was counted a single time. The sequenced sample consisted of blood. The TCR comes from a woman aged 18-30 years in good health.

The CDR3, as DNA: TGTGCCAGCGGCTCCTATTACGAGCAGTACTTC. It translates to CASGSYYEQYF. The chain couples TRBV12-3 or TRBV12-4 to TRBJ2-7, with D uncertain. The V end was cut by 8 bases, the J end by 4 bases, with 9 bases between. The CDR3 contains 11 residues.